This T cell receptor beta chain was sequenced during a study of cytomegalovirus exposure and HLA in healthy donors. Overall study results and limits: With high specificity and sensitivity, the classifier reportedly diagnosed cytomegalovirus status. A later analysis revealed that TCR association rates differed between HLA loci, peaking at DRB1 and bottoming out at HLA-C. In a later analysis, V- and J-gene trimming of beta chains associated with a DCLRE1C missense variant, replicated independently. Later examination showed HLA-associated TCR beta chains had greater clonal expansion than equally common others.

On this clone: Its antigen is as yet unknown.

Germline V lookup: CDR1 SGHRS, CDR2 YFSETQ. V gave up 4 bases and J gave up 5 bases; unmatched junction bases: 4. This CDR3 contains 14 residues. 60 Vbeta and 13 Jbeta primers were used in PCR. Some clones are missing from TCRdb's copy, which holds only in-frame ones; the method was immunoSEQ multiplex PCR. This listing includes about 170,000 clones. The sequenced sample was PBMCs. This sequence was found in a woman aged 55 to 70 in good health and CMV-seronegative. The chain couples TRBV5-1 to TRBJ2-5, with TRBD2 identical over 11 bases. DNA of the CDR3: TGCGCCAGCAGCGACAGGACTAGCGGGGAGACCCAGTACTTC. It specifies CASSDRTSGETQYF.